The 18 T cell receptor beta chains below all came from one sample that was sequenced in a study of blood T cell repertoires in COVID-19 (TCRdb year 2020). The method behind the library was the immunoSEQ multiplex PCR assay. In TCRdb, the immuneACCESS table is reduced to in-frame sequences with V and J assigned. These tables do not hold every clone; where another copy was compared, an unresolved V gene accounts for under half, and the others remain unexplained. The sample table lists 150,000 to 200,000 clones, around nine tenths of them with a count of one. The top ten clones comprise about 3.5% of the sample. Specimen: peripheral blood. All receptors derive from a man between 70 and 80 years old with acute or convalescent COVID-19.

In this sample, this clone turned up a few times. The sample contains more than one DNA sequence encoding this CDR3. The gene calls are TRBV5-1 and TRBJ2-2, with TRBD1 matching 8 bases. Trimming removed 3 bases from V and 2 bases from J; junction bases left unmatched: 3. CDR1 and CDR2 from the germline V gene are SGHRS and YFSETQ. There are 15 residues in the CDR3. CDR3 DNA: TGCGCCAGCAGCTCTGGACAGGGAAACACCGGGGAGCTGTTTTTT. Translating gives CASSSGQGNTGELFF.

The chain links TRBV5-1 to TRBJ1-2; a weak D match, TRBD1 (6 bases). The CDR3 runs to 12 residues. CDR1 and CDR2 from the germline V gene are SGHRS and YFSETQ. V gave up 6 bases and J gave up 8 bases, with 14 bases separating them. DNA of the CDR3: TGCGCCAGCAAACAGGGTTTAGGGGGCTACACCTTC. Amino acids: CASKQGLGGYTF. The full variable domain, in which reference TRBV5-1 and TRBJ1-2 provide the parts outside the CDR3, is KAGVTQTPRYLIKTRGQQVTLSCSPISGHRSVSWYQQTPGQGLQFLFEYFSETQRNKGNFPGRFSGRQFSNSRSEMNVSTLELGDSALYLCASKQGLGGYTFGSGTRLTVV.

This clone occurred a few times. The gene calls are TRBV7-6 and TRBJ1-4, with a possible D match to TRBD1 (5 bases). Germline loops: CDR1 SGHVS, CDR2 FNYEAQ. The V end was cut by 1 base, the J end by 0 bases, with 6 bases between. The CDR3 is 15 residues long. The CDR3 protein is CASSLGQTTNEKLFF. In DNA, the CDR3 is TGTGCCAGCAGCTTAGGACAGACAACTAATGAAAAACTGTTTTTT.

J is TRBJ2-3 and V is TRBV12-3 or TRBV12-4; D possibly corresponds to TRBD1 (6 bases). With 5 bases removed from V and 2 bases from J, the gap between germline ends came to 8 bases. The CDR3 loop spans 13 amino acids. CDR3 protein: CASSRTVTDTQYF. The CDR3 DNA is TGTGCCAGCAGTCGGACAGTCACAGATACGCAGTATTTT.

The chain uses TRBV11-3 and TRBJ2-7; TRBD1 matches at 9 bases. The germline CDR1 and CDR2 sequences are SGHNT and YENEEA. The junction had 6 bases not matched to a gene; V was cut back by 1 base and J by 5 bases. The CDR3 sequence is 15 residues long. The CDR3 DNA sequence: TGTGCCAGCAGCTTAGGGACAGGGGTAGAAAACGAGCAGTACTTC. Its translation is CASSLGTGVENEQYF.

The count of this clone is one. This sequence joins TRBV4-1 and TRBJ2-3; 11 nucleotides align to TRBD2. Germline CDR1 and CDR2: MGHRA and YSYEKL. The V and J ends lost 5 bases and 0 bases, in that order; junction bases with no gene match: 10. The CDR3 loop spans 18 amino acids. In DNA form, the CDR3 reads TGCGCCAGCAGCTCAAGGCTAGCGGGGGGCAGTAGCACAGATACGCAGTATTTT. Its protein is CASSSRLAGGSSTDTQYF.

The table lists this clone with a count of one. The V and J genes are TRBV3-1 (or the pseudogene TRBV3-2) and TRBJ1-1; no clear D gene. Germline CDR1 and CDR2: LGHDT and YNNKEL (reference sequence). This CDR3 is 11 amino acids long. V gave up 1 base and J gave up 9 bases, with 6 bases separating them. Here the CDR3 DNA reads TGTGCCAGCAGCCAAGGAGGGAAAGCTTTCTTT. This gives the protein CASSQGGKAFF.

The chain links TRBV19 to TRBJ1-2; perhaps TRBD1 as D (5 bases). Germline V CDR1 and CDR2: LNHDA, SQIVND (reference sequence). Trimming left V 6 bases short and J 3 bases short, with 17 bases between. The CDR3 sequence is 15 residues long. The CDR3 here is CASRSQAGSYYGYTF. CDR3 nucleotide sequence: TGTGCCAGTAGATCCCAGGCAGGGTCCTACTATGGCTACACCTTC.

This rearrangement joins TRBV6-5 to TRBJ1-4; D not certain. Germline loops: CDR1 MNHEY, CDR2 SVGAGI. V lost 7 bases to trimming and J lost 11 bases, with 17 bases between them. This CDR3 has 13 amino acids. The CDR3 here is CASTSQALSKLFF. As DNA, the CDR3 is TGTGCCAGCACTAGCCAGGCCTTGTCTAAACTGTTTTTT.

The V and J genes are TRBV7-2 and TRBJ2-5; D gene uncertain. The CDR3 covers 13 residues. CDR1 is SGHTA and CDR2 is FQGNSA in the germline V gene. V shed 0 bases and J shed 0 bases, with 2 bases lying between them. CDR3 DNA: TGTGCCAGCAGCTTAGCCTACCAAGAGACCCAGTACTTC. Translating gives CASSLAYQETQYF.

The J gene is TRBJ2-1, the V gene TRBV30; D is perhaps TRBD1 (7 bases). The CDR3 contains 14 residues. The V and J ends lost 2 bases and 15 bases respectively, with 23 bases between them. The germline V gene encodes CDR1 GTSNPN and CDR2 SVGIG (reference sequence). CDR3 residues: CAWSKGTGERARFF. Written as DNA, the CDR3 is TGTGCCTGGAGTAAAGGAACAGGGGAGCGGGCGCGGTTCTTC.

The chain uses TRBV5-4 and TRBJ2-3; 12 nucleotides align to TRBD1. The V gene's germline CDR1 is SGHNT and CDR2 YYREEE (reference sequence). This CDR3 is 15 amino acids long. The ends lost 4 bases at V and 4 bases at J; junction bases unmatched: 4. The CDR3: CASSPGQGAADTQYF. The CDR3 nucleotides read TGTGCCAGCAGCCCGGGACAGGGGGCCGCAGATACGCAGTATTTT.

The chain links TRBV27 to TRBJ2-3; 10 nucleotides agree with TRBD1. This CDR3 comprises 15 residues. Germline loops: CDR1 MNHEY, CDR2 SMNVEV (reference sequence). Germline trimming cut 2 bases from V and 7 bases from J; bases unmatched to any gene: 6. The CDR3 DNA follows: TGTGCCAGCAGTTTACCGGGACAGGGGTTGAATACGCAGTATTTT. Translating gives CASSLPGQGLNTQYF.

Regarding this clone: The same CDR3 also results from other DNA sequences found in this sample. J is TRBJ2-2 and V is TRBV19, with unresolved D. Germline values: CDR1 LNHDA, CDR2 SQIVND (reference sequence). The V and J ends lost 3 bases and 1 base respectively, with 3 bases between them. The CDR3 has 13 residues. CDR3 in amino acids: CASSILNTGELFF. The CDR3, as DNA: TGTGCCAGTAGTATCTTGAACACCGGGGAGCTGTTTTTT.

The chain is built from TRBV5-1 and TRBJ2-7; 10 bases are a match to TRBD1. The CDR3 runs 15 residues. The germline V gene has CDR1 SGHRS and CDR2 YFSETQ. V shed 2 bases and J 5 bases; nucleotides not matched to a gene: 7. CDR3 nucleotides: TGCGCCAGCAGCTTACCCGGGACAGGGGTCAACGAGCAGTACTTC. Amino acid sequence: CASSLPGTGVNEQYF.

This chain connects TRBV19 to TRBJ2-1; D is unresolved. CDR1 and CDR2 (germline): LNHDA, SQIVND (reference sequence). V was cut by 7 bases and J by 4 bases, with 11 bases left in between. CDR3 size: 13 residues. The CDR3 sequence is CASTISSYNEQFF. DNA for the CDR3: TGTGCCAGTACGATAAGCTCATACAATGAGCAGTTCTTC.

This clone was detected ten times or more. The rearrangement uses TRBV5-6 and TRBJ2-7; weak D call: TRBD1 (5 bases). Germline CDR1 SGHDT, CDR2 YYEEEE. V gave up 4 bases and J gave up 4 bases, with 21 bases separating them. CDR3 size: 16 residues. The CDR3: CASSTSLGRKGYEQYF. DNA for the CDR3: TGTGCCAGCAGCACGTCCCTGGGGCGCAAGGGGTACGAGCAGTACTTC.

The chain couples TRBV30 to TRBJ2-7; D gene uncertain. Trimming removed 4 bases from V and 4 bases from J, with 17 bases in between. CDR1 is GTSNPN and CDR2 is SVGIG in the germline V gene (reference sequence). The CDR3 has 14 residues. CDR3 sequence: CAWNSGVFPYEQYF. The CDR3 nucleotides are TGTGCCTGGAATTCTGGAGTTTTTCCGTACGAGCAGTACTTC.